Listed below are T cell receptor beta chains from one sample, sequenced in a study of blood T cell repertoires in COVID-19. This table comes from immunoSEQ multiplex PCR, and its TCRdb copy is limited to in-frame clones, with some not included. The table records tens of thousands of clones, 85% of them present only once. Sequencing was carried out using peripheral blood. The receptors here all came from a man in his 60s with acute or convalescent COVID-19. CDR3s include the opening cysteine and the closing phenylalanine or tryptophan. The D gene is left open where the match is weak.

d_gene	j_gene	v_gene	CDR3nt	CDR3aa
TRBD2	TRBJ2-3	TRBV7-7	TGTGCCAGCAGCAGAGGACTAGCGGGCACAGATACGCAGTATTTT	CASSRGLAGTDTQYF
TRBD2	TRBJ2-7	TRBV6-1	TGTGCCAGCAGTGGGGCACTAGCGGGTAACTCCTACGAGCAGTACTTC	CASSGALAGNSYEQYF
TRBD1	TRBJ1-5	TRBV6-1	TGTGCCAGCAGTGCAAAGGGGGGACAGGGGCGCGGTCAGCCCCAGCATTTT	CASSAKGGQGRGQPQHF
-	TRBJ2-5	TRBV11-2	TGTGCCAGCAGCTTCCATGAGACCCAGTACTTC	CASSFHETQYF
-	TRBJ1-1	TRBV19	TGTGCCAGTAGTACAGGGGTCGACACTGAAGCTTTCTTT	CASSTGVDTEAFF
TRBD1	TRBJ2-7	TRBV6-1	TGTGCCAGCAGTGAAGCGCGAGGGACAGGGAACGAGCAGTACTTC	CASSEARGTGNEQYF
-	TRBJ1-5	TRBV7-2	TGTGCCAGCAGCTTAGTGATAGAAAGCAATCAGCCCCAGCATTTT	CASSLVIESNQPQHF
TRBD1	TRBJ1-2	TRBV5-1	TGCGCCAGCAGCCCGTTACAGGGGTCGTATGGCTACACCTTC	CASSPLQGSYGYTF
TRBD2	TRBJ2-7	TRBV10-3	TGTGCCATCAGTGAGGTGGGACTAGCGGGTAACGAGCAGTACTTC	CAISEVGLAGNEQYF
TRBD1	TRBJ1-2	TRBV4-1	TGCGCCAGCAGCGGAGGGACAGGGAACGACTATGGCTACACCTTC	CASSGGTGNDYGYTF